The TCR beta chain under discussion was sequenced for a study of cytomegalovirus exposure and HLA in healthy donors. Findings of the study overall: The authors later linked a missense DCLRE1C variant to TCR beta V- and J-gene trimming.

This CDR3 contains 14 residues. J gave up 10 bases and V 2 bases, and 3 bases lay outside the gene matches. Germline V lookup: CDR1 KGHSH, CDR2 LQKENI. The PCR ran on 60 Vbeta and 13 Jbeta primers. Assay: immunoSEQ multiplex PCR; the TCRdb copy retains only in-frame clones and omits some. In the table there are approximately 270,000 clones, about four fifths of which are singletons. To note about this clone: Its antigen is as yet unknown.

The clonotype was recovered from a girl aged 2 to 10 in good health and CMV-seronegative. Source material: PBMCs. The chain uses TRBV18 and TRBJ2-1, with 12 bases fitting TRBD2. The CDR3 here is CASSPGLAGPEQFF. The CDR3 DNA follows: TGTGCCAGCTCACCAGGACTAGCGGGGCCCGAGCAGTTCTTC.